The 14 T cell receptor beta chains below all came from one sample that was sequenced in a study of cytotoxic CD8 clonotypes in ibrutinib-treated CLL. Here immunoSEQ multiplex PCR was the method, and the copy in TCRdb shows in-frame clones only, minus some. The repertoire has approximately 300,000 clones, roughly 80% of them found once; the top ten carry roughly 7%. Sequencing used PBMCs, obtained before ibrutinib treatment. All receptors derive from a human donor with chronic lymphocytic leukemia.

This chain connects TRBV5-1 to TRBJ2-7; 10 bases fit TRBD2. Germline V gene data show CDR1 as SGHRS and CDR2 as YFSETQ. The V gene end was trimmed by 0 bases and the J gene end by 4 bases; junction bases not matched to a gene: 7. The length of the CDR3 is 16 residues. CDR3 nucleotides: TGCGCCAGCAGCTTGGGCGGGACTAGCGTGTCATACGAGCAGTACTTC. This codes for CASSLGGTSVSYEQYF.

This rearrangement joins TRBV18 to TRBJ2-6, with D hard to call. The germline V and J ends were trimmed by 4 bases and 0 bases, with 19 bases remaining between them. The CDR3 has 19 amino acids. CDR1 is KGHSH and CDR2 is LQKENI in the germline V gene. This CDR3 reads CASSQTRVPTNSGANVLTF. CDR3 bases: TGTGCCAGCTCACAGACAAGGGTCCCAACAAACTCTGGGGCCAACGTCCTGACTTTC.

In nucleotides, the CDR3 is TGTGCCAGCAGCTTAAGCGGGTTTACCGGGGAGCTGTTTTTT. Translated: CASSLSGFTGELFF. The chain carries TRBV7-8 and TRBJ2-2, with D maybe TRBD2 (6 bases). Germline V gene lookup returns CDR1 SGHVS and CDR2 FQNEAQ. This CDR3 comprises 14 residues. Trimming removed 2 bases from V and 5 bases from J, with 9 bases in between.

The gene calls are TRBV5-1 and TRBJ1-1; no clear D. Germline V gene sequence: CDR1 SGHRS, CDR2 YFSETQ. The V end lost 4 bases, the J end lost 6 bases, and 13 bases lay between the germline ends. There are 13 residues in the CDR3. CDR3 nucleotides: TGCGCCAGCAGCCCAGTAAACGGGGCTGAAGCTTTCTTT. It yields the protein CASSPVNGAEAFF.

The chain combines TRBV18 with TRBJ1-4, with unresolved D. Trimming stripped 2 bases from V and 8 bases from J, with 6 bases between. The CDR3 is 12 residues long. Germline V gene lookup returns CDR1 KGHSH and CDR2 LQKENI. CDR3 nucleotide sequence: TGTGCCAGCTCACCAGGGGAGGAAAAACTGTTTTTT. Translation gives CASSPGEEKLFF.

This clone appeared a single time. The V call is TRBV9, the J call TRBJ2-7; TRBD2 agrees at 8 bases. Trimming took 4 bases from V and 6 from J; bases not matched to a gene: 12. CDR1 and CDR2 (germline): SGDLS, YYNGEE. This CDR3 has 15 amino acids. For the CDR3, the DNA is TGTGCCAGCAGCAGCTGGTCGGCGGGAGGTGGCGAGCAGTACTTC. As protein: CASSSWSAGGGEQYF.

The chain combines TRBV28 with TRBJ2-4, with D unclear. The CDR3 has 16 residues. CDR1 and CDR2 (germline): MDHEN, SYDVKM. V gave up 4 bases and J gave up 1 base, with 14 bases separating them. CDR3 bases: TGTGCCAGCAGTTCTAATCATCTTCGGGCCAAAAACATTCAGTACTTC. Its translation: CASSSNHLRAKNIQYF.

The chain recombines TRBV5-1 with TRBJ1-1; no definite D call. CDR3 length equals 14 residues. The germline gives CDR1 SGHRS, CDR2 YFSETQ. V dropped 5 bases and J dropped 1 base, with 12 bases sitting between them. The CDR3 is CASSPAGPNTEAFF. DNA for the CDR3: TGCGCCAGCAGTCCCGCAGGCCCGAACACTGAAGCTTTCTTT.

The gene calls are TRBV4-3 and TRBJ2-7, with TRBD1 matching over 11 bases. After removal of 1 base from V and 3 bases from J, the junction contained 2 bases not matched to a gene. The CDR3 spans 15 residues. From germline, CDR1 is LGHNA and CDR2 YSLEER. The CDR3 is CASSQVGQGDYEQYF. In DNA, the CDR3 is TGCGCCAGCAGCCAAGTGGGACAGGGGGACTACGAGCAGTACTTC.

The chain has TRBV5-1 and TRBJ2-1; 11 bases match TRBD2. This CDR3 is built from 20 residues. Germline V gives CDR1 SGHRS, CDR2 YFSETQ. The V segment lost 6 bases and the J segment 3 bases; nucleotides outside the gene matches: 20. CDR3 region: CASIKRGTSGSSSGYNEQFF. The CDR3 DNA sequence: TGCGCCAGCATCAAACGTGGAACTAGCGGGAGTTCTAGTGGCTACAATGAGCAGTTCTTC. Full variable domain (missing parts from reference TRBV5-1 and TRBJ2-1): KAGVTQTPRYLIKTRGQQVTLSCSPISGHRSVSWYQQTPGQGLQFLFEYFSETQRNKGNFPGRFSGRQFSNSRSEMNVSTLELGDSALYLCASIKRGTSGSSSGYNEQFFGPGTRLTVL.

Here the CDR3 DNA reads TGTGCCATCAGTGCGGACCGGGACCGCCGAGAGCAGTACTTC. Translation gives CAISADRDRREQYF. The genes are TRBV10-3 and TRBJ2-7; tentatively, D is TRBD1 or TRBD2 (5 bases each). Germline V lookup: CDR1 ENHRY, CDR2 SYGVKD. This CDR3 has 14 residues. Trimming pared 4 bases from V and 7 bases from J, leaving 17 bases between.

This chain's CDR3 is CASSVGGTNYGYTF. The DNA of the CDR3 is TGTGCCAGCAGTGTCGGGGGGACTAACTATGGCTACACCTTC. This chain connects TRBV6-4 to TRBJ1-2, with D possibly TRBD1 on 5 matching bases. The V and J ends lost 4 bases and 0 bases respectively, with 9 bases between them. This CDR3 spans 14 amino acids. Per germline, CDR1 MRHNA and CDR2 SNTAGT.

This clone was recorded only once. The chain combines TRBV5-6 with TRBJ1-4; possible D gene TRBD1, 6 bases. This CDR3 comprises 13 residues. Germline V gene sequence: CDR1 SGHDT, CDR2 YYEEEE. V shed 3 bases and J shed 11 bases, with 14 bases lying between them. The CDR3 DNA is TGTGCCAGCAGCTGGGGACACGTCGGGAAACTGTTTTTT. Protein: CASSWGHVGKLFF. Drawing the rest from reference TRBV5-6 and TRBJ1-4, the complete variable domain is DAGVTQSPTHLIKTRGQQVTLRCSPKSGHDTVSWYQQALGQGPQFIFQYYEEEERQRGNFPDRFSGHQFPNYSSELNVNALLLGDSALYLCASSWGHVGKLFFGSGTQLSVL.

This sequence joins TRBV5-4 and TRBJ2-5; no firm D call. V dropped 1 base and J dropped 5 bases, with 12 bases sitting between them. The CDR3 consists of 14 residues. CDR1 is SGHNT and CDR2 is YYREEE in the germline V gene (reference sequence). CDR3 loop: CASSLNVGRETQYF. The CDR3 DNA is TGTGCCAGCAGCTTGAATGTGGGCAGGGAGACCCAGTACTTC.